Presented here are 22 T cell receptor beta chains from one specimen sequenced in a study of shared clonotypes between healthy human individuals. Sequenced by immunoSEQ multiplex PCR; TCRdb stores in-frame clones only, minus some. The sample consists of roughly 2.5 million clones, around 94% of them appearing once. The sequenced material came from naive CD4+ T cells sorted from blood. Subset defined: CD45RA+ positively selected. These receptor sequences come from a young man in good health.

The J gene is TRBJ2-7, the V gene TRBV6-6; D gene ambiguous. The CDR3 has 15 residues. Germline V gene data show CDR1 as MNHNY and CDR2 as SVGAGI (reference sequence). V was clipped by 3 bases and J by 3 bases, with 15 bases between them. The CDR3 loop is CASSYNQFPGYEQYF. CDR3 sequence (DNA): TGTGCCAGCAGTTATAATCAATTTCCGGGCTACGAGCAGTACTTC.

The chain couples TRBV18 to TRBJ2-5; 8 bases agree with TRBD1. J lost 5 bases, V lost 5 bases, and 4 bases had no gene match. The CDR3 is made up of 13 amino acids. Germline CDR1 reads KGHSH; CDR2 reads LQKENI. The CDR3 bases are TGTGCCAGCTCATGGACAGGGAAGGAGACCCAGTACTTC. Its protein is CASSWTGKETQYF.

The chain recombines TRBV19 with TRBJ1-5, with TRBD1 as a possible D gene (5 bases). Germline values: CDR1 LNHDA, CDR2 SQIVND (reference sequence). With 9 bases removed from V and 6 bases from J, the gap between germline ends came to 15 bases. This CDR3 spans 13 amino acids. The DNA of the CDR3 is TGTGCCAGCCACAGTGGGGGGAGTCAGCCCCAGCATTTT. Its translation is CASHSGGSQPQHF.

This sequence joins TRBV6-1 and TRBJ2-7; D remains unclear. The CDR3 covers 11 residues. Germline loops: CDR1 MNHNS, CDR2 SASEGT. V lost 4 bases and J lost 4, with 5 bases in between. CDR3 in amino acids: CASSARYEQYF. In DNA, the CDR3 is TGTGCCAGCAGTGCTCGGTACGAGCAGTACTTC.

The count of this clone is one. The chain combines TRBV2 with TRBJ1-4, with TRBD1 identical over 10 bases. Germline loops: CDR1 SNHLY, CDR2 FYNNEI. The CDR3 runs 17 residues. Unmatched junction bases numbered 13, after V lost 5 bases and J lost 7 bases. CDR3 DNA: TGTGCCAGCAGTTCGGGACAGGGGATAATGGGTGGTGAAAAACTGTTTTTT. It is translated as CASSSGQGIMGGEKLFF. The full variable domain, with the rest looked up from reference TRBV2 and TRBJ1-4, is EPEVTQTPSHQVTQMGQEVILRCVPISNHLYFYWYRQILGQKVEFLVSFYNNEISEKSEIFDDQFSVERPDGSNFTLKIRSTKLEDSAMYFCASSSGQGIMGGEKLFFGSGTQLSVL.

This chain links TRBV7-9 with TRBJ1-1; D ambiguous. Trimming stripped 6 bases from V and 0 bases from J, with 11 bases between. Germline CDR1 is SEHNR and CDR2 is FQNEAQ (reference sequence). The CDR3 spans 14 residues. CDR3: CASSSPTVNTEAFF. DNA of the CDR3: TGTGCCAGCAGTTCCCCGACGGTGAACACTGAAGCTTTCTTT.

This rearrangement joins TRBV10-3 to TRBJ2-5; a weak D match, TRBD1 (6 bases). Trimming removed 5 bases from V and 2 bases from J, with 15 bases in between. CDR3 length equals 15 residues. The germline CDR1 and CDR2 sequences are ENHRY and SYGVKD. The CDR3 coding sequence is TGTGCCATCAGTAAAACCGGGACACTTCAAGAGACCCAGTACTTC. It translates to CAISKTGTLQETQYF.

The chain links TRBV10-3 to TRBJ1-1; possibly TRBD1 for D (5 bases). Germline CDR1 ENHRY, CDR2 SYGVKD. The V end was cut by 4 bases, the J end by 3 bases, with 12 bases between. There are 14 residues in the CDR3. CDR3 amino acids: CAISVTVWDTEAFF. In DNA form, the CDR3 reads TGTGCCATCAGTGTGACAGTTTGGGACACTGAAGCTTTCTTT.

In the case of this clone: The junction shows a germline mismatch at one end, possibly a read error. The chain joins TRBV7-7 to TRBJ2-7; 7 bases fit TRBD1. Germline CDR1 is SSHAT and CDR2 is FNYEAQ (reference sequence). The CDR3 sequence is 13 residues long. The CDR3 nucleotides read TGTGCTAGCAGCTTGGGGACAGCTGGCGAGCAGTACTTC. Its translation: CASSLGTAGEQYF. The whole variable domain, remainder taken from reference TRBV7-7 and TRBJ2-7, is GAGVSQSPRYKVTKRGQDVTLRCDPISSHATLYWYQQALGQGPEFLTYFNYEAQPDKSGLPSDRFSAERPEGSISTLTIQRTEQRDSAMYRCASSLGTAGEQYFGPGTRLTVT.

Notes on this clone: This CDR3 is also generated by other DNA sequences in the sample. The V and J genes are TRBV6-1 and TRBJ1-1; 7 bases map to TRBD1. The CDR3 has 15 residues. V was pared by 3 bases and J by 1 base, with 5 bases of the junction left unmatched. CDR1 and CDR2 from the germline V gene are MNHNS and SASEGT. This CDR3 reads CASSDRTGGNTEAFF. The CDR3 DNA reads TGTGCCAGCAGTGATAGGACAGGCGGGAACACTGAAGCTTTCTTT.

The rearrangement joins TRBV5-4 to TRBJ2-3; TRBD2 matches 8 bases. Per the germline V gene, CDR1 is SGHNT and CDR2 is YYREEE (reference sequence). This CDR3 comprises 17 residues. The J segment lost 0 bases and the V segment lost 1 base, leaving 7 bases of the junction unmatched. CDR3 residues: CASSLLIKRGSTDTQYF. The DNA of the CDR3 is TGTGCCAGCAGCTTGCTCATTAAGCGGGGGAGCACAGATACGCAGTATTTT.

The J gene is TRBJ1-4, the V gene TRBV2; perhaps TRBD1 as D (5 bases). Germline assignment: CDR1 SNHLY and CDR2 FYNNEI. The CDR3 contains 17 residues. V was clipped by 3 bases and J by 0 bases, with 14 bases between them. CDR3 loop: CASSDRDLRATNEKLFF. In nucleotides, the CDR3 is TGTGCCAGCAGTGACAGGGACCTACGTGCAACTAATGAAAAACTGTTTTTT.

This chain links TRBV10-1 with TRBJ2-7, with 9 nucleotides matching TRBD2. The germline CDR1 and CDR2 sequences are WNHNN and SYGVQD (reference sequence). The CDR3 loop spans 14 amino acids. J lost 6 bases, V lost 0 bases, and 3 bases had no gene match. The CDR3 DNA reads as TGCGCCAGCAGTGAGTCTTGGCGGGAGGGCGAGCAGTACTTC. Protein product: CASSESWREGEQYF.

The chain joins TRBV12-5 to TRBJ1-2, with D perhaps matching TRBD1 (5 bases). V lost 1 base, J lost 6 bases, and 9 bases lay in between. The CDR3 is made up of 13 amino acids. Germline V lookup: CDR1 LGHNT, CDR2 FRNRAP. CDR3 DNA: TGTGCTAGTGGTTTGGGTGGGGGGAATGGCTACACCTTC. This translates into CASGLGGGNGYTF.

This chain links TRBV6-1 with TRBJ2-2, with 9 bases lining up with TRBD1. V lost 6 bases, J lost 4 bases, and 6 bases stayed unmatched. The CDR3 length is 15 residues. Germline CDR1 and CDR2: MNHNS and SASEGT. CDR3 nucleotide sequence: TGTGCCAGCAGCCGACAGGGGGTTGGCACCGGGGAGCTGTTTTTT. It yields the protein CASSRQGVGTGELFF.

The chain uses TRBV30 and TRBJ2-7, with a possible D match to TRBD2 (5 bases). Germline CDR1 GTSNPN, CDR2 SVGIG (reference sequence). The CDR3 consists of 13 residues. V was trimmed by 5 bases and J by 6 bases, leaving 17 bases between them. The CDR3 reads CAWGPGPRVEQYF. The CDR3 DNA follows: TGTGCCTGGGGACCCGGACCGCGGGTCGAGCAGTACTTC.

This chain connects TRBV6-4 to TRBJ1-3; D is ambiguous. The V end was cut by 5 bases, the J end by 0 bases, with 14 bases between. The germline V gene has CDR1 MRHNA and CDR2 SNTAGT. The CDR3 length is 16 residues. CDR3 in amino acids: CASSPQVLGSGNTIYF. CDR3 DNA: TGTGCCAGCAGTCCCCAGGTTCTGGGCTCTGGAAACACCATATATTTT.

This chain connects TRBV30 to TRBJ2-1, with 12 bases aligning to TRBD2. The CDR3 spans 13 residues. From germline, CDR1 is GTSNPN and CDR2 SVGIG (reference sequence). The junction had 3 bases not matched to a gene; V was cut back by 2 bases and J by 10 bases. This CDR3 reads CAWSRLAGEEQFF. CDR3 DNA: TGTGCCTGGAGTCGACTAGCGGGGGAAGAGCAGTTCTTC.

The chain employs TRBV21-1 and TRBJ1-5; no check of the table's D call, TRBD1, against the DNA was made. TRBV21-1 is recorded as a pseudogene. CDR3 length: 14 amino acids. CDR3 amino acids: CASSRGQQNQPQHF. DNA of the CDR3: TGTGCCAGCAGCCGGGGACAGCAAAATCAGCCCCAGCATTTT.

Comments on this clone: Different DNA sequences within this sample yield the same CDR3. This chain links TRBV12-5 with TRBJ1-5, with D unclear. CDR3 size: 11 residues. V lost 6 bases and J 3 bases, leaving 3 bases between the germline ends. The germline CDR1 and CDR2 sequences are LGHNT and FRNRAP. The CDR3 nucleotides are TGTGCTAGTGGCCTCAATCAGCCCCAGCATTTT. Translated, it gives CASGLNQPQHF.

The chain has TRBV5-1 and TRBJ2-5, with 10 nucleotides matching TRBD1. The trim removed 5 bases at V and 4 bases at J, leaving 8 bases unmatched. Germline loops: CDR1 SGHRS, CDR2 YFSETQ. The CDR3 extends over 15 amino acids. The CDR3 region has the DNA TGCGCCAGCAGTGATAGACAGGGGGCGGCAGAGACCCAGTACTTC. Protein: CASSDRQGAAETQYF.

The chain joins TRBV25-1 to TRBJ2-1, with D possibly TRBD1 on 5 matching bases. Deletions cut 8 bases from V and 9 bases from J, with 17 bases between. Germline CDR1 is MGHDK and CDR2 is SYGVNS. The CDR3 contains 13 residues. CDR3 in amino acids: CASSLVTGGEQFF. CDR3 bases: TGTGCCAGCTCCCTAGTCACAGGCGGTGAGCAGTTCTTC.